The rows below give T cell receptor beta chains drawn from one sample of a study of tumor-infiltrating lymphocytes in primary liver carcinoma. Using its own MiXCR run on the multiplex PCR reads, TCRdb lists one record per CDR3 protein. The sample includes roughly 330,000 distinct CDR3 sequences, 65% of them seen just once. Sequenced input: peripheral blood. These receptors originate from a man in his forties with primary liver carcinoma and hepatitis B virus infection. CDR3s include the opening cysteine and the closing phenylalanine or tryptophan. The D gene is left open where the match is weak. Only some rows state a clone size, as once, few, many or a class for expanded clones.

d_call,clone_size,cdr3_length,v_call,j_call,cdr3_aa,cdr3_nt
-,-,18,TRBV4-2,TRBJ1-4,CASSQVVLRGATNEKLFF,TGTGCCAGCAGCCAAGTCGTCTTAAGAGGCGCAACTAATGAAAAACTGTTTTTT
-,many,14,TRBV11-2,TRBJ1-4,CASSLASLAEKLFF,TGTGCCAGCAGCTTAGCGAGTTTAGCTGAAAAACTGTTTTTT
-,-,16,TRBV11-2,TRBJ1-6,CASSLSPGGHNPPLHF,TGTGCCAGTAGCTTATCCCCTGGGGGCCATAATCCACCCCTCCACTTT
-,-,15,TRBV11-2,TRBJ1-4,CASSPRIRAKEKLFF,TGTGCCAGCAGCCCTCGAATAAGGGCTAAAGAAAAACTGTTTTTT
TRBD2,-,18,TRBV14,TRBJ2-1,CSSSSSGTSGSFRNEQFF,TGTTCCAGCAGTTCCTCCGGGACTAGCGGGAGTTTTAGGAATGAGCAGTTCTTC
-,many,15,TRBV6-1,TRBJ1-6,CASSEAGEGDSPLHF,TGTGCCAGCAGTGAAGCGGGAGAAGGGGATTCACCCCTCCACTTT
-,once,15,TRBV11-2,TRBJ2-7,CASSLVLAGIYEQYF,TGTGCCAGCAGCTTGGTACTGGCGGGAATCTACGAGCAGTACTTC
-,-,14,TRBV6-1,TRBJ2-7,CASSEVGLVYEQYF,TGTGCCAGCAGTGAAGTCGGACTGGTCTACGAGCAGTACTTC
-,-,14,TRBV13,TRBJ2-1,CASRPLACWGEQFF,TGTGCCAGCAGACCCCTAGCGTGTTGGGGTGAGCAGTTCTTC
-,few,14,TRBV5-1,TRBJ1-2,CASSFQDSHYGYTF,TGCGCCAGTAGCTTTCAGGACAGCCACTATGGCTACACCTTC
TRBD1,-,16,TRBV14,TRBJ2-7,CASSQEVGTGGHEQYF,TGTGCCAGCAGCCAAGAAGTCGGGACAGGGGGGCACGAGCAGTACTTC
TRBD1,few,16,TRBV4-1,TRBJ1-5,CASSHKLDRVSQPQHF,TGCGCCAGCAGCCACAAATTGGACAGGGTGAGTCAGCCCCAGCATTTT
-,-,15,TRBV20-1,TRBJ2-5,CSATPALGSGETQYF,TGCAGTGCTACCCCCGCCCTCGGGAGCGGGGAGACCCAGTACTTC
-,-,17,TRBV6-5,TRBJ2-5,CASSYGVHLGGQETQYF,TGTGCCAGCAGTTACGGGGTCCACTTAGGGGGCCAAGAGACCCAGTACTTC
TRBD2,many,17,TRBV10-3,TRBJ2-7,CAISEPGLAGPAYEQYF,TGTGCCATCAGTGAGCCGGGACTAGCGGGACCCGCCTACGAGCAGTACTTC
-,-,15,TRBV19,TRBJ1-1,CASSIANGGYTEAFF,TGTGCCAGTAGTATAGCGAACGGGGGTTACACTGAAGCTTTCTTT
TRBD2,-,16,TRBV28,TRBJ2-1,CASSPRAGDPHNEQFF,TGTGCCAGCAGTCCTCGGGCGGGAGATCCCCACAATGAGCAGTTCTTC
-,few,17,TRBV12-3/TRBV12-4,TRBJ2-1,CASSLALAGSSYNEQFF,TGTGCCAGCAGTTTAGCGCTGGCGGGAAGCTCCTACAATGAGCAGTTCTTC
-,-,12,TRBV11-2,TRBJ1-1,CARSLGRDEAFF,TGTGCAAGAAGCTTAGGCAGAGATGAAGCTTTCTTT
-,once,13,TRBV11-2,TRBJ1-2,CASGPGVNYSYAF,TGTGCCAGTGGCCCGGGGGTTAACTATAGCTACGCCTTC
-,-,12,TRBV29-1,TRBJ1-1,CSVRRSNTEAFF,TGCAGCGTAAGACGGTCGAACACTGAAGCTTTCTTT
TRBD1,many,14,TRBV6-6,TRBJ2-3,CASSYPGQVDTQYF,TGTGCCAGCAGTTACCCGGGACAGGTAGATACGCAGTATTTT
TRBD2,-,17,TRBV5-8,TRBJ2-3,CASSPMGTSWFWHTLYF,TGTGCCAGCAGCCCTATGGGGACTAGCTGGTTCTGGCATACGCTGTATTTT
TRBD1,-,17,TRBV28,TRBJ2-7,CASSRGRGSVRSYEQYF,TGTGCCAGCAGCAGGGGCAGGGGGTCAGTTCGTTCCTACGAGCAGTACTTC
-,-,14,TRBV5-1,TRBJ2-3,CASSLTISTDTQYF,TGCGCCAGCAGCTTGACAATTAGCACAGATACGCAGTATTTT
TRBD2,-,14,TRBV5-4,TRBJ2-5,CASNTRLAEETQYF,TGTGCCAGCAACACCAGACTAGCTGAAGAGACCCAGTACTTC
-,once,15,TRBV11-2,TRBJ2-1,CASSLLSGTVYEQSF,TGTGCCAGCAGCTTACTATCCGGGACGGTGTATGAGCAGTCCTTC
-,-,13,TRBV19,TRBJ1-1,CASKSQGNTEAFF,TGTGCCAGTAAGTCCCAGGGGAACACTGAAGCTTTCTTT
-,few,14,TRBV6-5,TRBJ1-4,CASLEGATNEKLFF,TGTGCCAGCTTGGAGGGCGCGACTAATGAAAAACTGTTTTTT
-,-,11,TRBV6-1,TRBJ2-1,CASSPYNDQFF,TGTGCCAGCAGTCCTTACAATGATCAGTTCTTC
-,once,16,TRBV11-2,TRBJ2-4,CASSSASVLAKTIQYF,TGTGCCAGCAGCTCTGCTAGCGTCTTAGCCAAAACCATACAGTACTTC